Sequencing of this T cell receptor beta chain was carried out in a study of T cell clonotyping in hematopoietic cell transplantation. With regard to this clone: Its antigen remains unknown.

V was cut by 10 bases and J by 0 bases, with 7 bases left in between. Germline V lookup: CDR1 MGHDK, CDR2 SYGVNS. The CDR3 runs to 13 residues. Clones were sequenced by immunoSEQ multiplex PCR, and TCRdb holds only the in-frame ones, with some missing. The sample carries approximately 70,000 clones, 94% recorded once. Points from the study as a whole: At the given depth, recipient repertoires were over 95% de novo clonotypes.

The V gene is TRBV25-1, the J gene TRBJ2-6; no reliable D call. The sample was peripheral blood mononuclear cells. This TCR was recovered from a man over 45 in good health. Some clones in this sample may be carry-over from other donors' samples. DNA of the CDR3: TGTGCCACCAGGAACTCTGGGGCCAACGTCCTGACTTTC. As protein: CATRNSGANVLTF.